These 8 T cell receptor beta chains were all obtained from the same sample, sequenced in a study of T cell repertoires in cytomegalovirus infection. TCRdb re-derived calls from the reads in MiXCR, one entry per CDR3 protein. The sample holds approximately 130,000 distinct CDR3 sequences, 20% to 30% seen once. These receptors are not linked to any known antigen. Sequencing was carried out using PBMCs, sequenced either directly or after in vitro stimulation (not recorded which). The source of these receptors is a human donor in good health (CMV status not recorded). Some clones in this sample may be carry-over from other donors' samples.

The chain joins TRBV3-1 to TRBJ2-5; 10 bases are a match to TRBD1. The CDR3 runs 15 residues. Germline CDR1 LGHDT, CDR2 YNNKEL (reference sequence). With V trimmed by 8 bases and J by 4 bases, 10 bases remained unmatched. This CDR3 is CASEPGTGVRETQYF. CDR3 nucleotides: TGTGCCAGCGAACCCGGGACAGGGGTTAGAGAGACCCAGTACTTC.

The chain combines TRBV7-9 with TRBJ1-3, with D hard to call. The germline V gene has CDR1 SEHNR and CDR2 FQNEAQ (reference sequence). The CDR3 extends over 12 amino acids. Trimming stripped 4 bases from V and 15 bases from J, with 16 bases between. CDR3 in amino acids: CASSSITDQRYF. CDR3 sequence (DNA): TGTGCCAGCAGCTCAATCACGGACCAAAGATATTTT.

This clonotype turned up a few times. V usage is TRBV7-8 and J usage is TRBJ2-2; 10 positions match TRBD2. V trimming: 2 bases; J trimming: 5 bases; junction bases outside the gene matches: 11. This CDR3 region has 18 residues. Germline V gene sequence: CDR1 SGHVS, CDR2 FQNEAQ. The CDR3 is CASSLTASGSSLTGELFF. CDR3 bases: TGTGCCAGCAGCTTAACGGCTAGCGGGAGCTCCTTAACCGGGGAGCTGTTTTTT.

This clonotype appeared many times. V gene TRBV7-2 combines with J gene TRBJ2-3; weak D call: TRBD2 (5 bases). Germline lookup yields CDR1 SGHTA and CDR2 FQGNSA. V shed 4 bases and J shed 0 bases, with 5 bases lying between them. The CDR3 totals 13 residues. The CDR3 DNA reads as TGTGCCAGCAGCTGGACTAGCACAGATACGCAGTATTTT. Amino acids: CASSWTSTDTQYF.

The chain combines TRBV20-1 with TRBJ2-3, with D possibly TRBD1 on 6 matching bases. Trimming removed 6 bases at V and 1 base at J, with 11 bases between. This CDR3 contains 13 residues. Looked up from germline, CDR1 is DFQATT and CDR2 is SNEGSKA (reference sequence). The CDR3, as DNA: TGCAGTGCGGACCCAGGGGGCACAGATACGCAGTATTTT. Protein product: CSADPGGTDTQYF.

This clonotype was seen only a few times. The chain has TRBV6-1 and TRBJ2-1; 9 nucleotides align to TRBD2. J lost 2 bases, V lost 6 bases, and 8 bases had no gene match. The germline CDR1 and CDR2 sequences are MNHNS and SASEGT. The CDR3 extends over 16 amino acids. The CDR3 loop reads CASRKKASGTYNEQFF. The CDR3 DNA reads TGTGCCAGCAGGAAAAAGGCTAGCGGGACCTACAATGAGCAGTTCTTC.

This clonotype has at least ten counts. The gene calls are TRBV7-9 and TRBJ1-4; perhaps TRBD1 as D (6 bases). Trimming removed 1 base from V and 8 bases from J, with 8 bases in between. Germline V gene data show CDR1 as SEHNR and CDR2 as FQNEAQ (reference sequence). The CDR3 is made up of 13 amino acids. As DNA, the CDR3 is TGTGCCAGCAGCTTAGAGGGGGAAGAAAAACTGTTTTTT. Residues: CASSLEGEEKLFF.

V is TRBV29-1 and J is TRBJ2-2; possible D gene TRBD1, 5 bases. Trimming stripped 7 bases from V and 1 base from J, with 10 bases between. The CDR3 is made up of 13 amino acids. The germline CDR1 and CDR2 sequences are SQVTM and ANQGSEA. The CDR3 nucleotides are TGCAGCGGAACAGGACAGAACACCGGGGAGCTGTTTTTT. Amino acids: CSGTGQNTGELFF.